These T cell receptor beta chains were read from a single sample in a study of cytomegalovirus exposure and HLA in healthy donors. Assay used: immunoSEQ multiplex PCR; TCRdb lists only in-frame clones, some missing. This sample has some 130,000 clones, with approximately 92% found just once. Sequenced: PBMCs. All receptors come from a young woman in good health and CMV-seronegative. Both conserved end residues are part of each CDR3. Each record gives: J gene, D gene, V gene, clone size, CDR3 DNA, CDR3 protein. The D gene is left open where the match is weak. Expanded clones get a size class; other rows say once, few or many, or leave the size out.

j_call: TRBJ2-5; d_call: TRBD2; v_call: TRBV2; clone_size: .; cdr3_nt: TGTGCCAGCAGTGAGCTAGCGGGGGCCCAAGAGACCCAGTACTTC; cdr3_aa: CASSELAGAQETQYF
j_call: TRBJ2-7; d_call: TRBD1; v_call: TRBV12-5; clone_size: .; cdr3_nt: TGTGCTAGTGGTTTAAGGGCAGGGGGCTTATACGAGCAGTACTTC; cdr3_aa: CASGLRAGGLYEQYF
j_call: TRBJ2-2; d_call: TRBD1; v_call: TRBV4-2; clone_size: .; cdr3_nt: TGTGCCAGCAGCCAACATCAGGGGGCGAGCACCGGGGAGCTGTTTTTT; cdr3_aa: CASSQHQGASTGELFF
j_call: TRBJ2-1; d_call: TRBD2; v_call: TRBV9; clone_size: once; cdr3_nt: TGTGCCAGCAGCGCACTAGTACACGCTAGCGGGGAGTTCTTC; cdr3_aa: CASSALVHASGEFF
j_call: TRBJ1-5; d_call: .; v_call: TRBV28; clone_size: .; cdr3_nt: TGTGCCAGCAGTTTAGCGTATAGCAATCAGCCCCAGCATTTT; cdr3_aa: CASSLAYSNQPQHF
j_call: TRBJ1-1; d_call: .; v_call: TRBV13; clone_size: .; cdr3_nt: TGTGCCAGCAGCTTAGCGGGGGGCTCGAACACTGAAGCTTTCTTT; cdr3_aa: CASSLAGGSNTEAFF
j_call: TRBJ2-7; d_call: TRBD2; v_call: TRBV11-2; clone_size: .; cdr3_nt: TGTGCCAGCAGCTTTGGGGGACTAGCGGGGGGCCGGAATTACGAGCAGTACTTC; cdr3_aa: CASSFGGLAGGRNYEQYF
j_call: TRBJ1-2; d_call: .; v_call: TRBV7-9; clone_size: .; cdr3_nt: TGTGCCAGCAGGTCTCTTAACTATGGCTACACCTTC; cdr3_aa: CASRSLNYGYTF
j_call: TRBJ1-6; d_call: TRBD1; v_call: TRBV18; clone_size: .; cdr3_nt: TGTGCCAGCTCCCAAGACAGGGTCCGTTCACCCCTCCACTTT; cdr3_aa: CASSQDRVRSPLHF
j_call: TRBJ1-1; d_call: .; v_call: TRBV18; clone_size: .; cdr3_nt: TGTGCCAGCTCATCGGGTGTAGACACTGAAGCTTTCTTT; cdr3_aa: CASSSGVDTEAFF
j_call: TRBJ1-6; d_call: .; v_call: TRBV18; clone_size: .; cdr3_nt: TGTGCCAGCTCACCACGGGGAGAATCACGGTCACCCCTCCACTTT; cdr3_aa: CASSPRGESRSPLHF
j_call: TRBJ2-7; d_call: .; v_call: TRBV19; clone_size: once; cdr3_nt: TGTGCCAGTAGTACCTCACTAGTCCCTACCTACGAGCAGTACTTC; cdr3_aa: CASSTSLVPTYEQYF
j_call: TRBJ2-1; d_call: TRBD1; v_call: TRBV9; clone_size: .; cdr3_nt: TGTGCCAGCAGCGTTCAGGGACAGTCGTACCATGAGCAGTTCTTC; cdr3_aa: CASSVQGQSYHEQFF
j_call: TRBJ2-7; d_call: TRBD1; v_call: TRBV9; clone_size: .; cdr3_nt: TGTGCCAGCACCGCTACGCAGGGGGCGGAGTACGAGCAGTACTTC; cdr3_aa: CASTATQGAEYEQYF
j_call: TRBJ1-1; d_call: .; v_call: TRBV4-1; clone_size: .; cdr3_nt: TGCGCCAGCAGCCTCCGAGCCTACAGGGTTTCGCAAGAAGCTTTCTTT; cdr3_aa: CASSLRAYRVSQEAFF
j_call: TRBJ2-2; d_call: TRBD1; v_call: TRBV11-2; clone_size: few; cdr3_nt: TGTGCCAGCAGGGGACAGTTGAACACCGGGGAGCTGTTTTTT; cdr3_aa: CASRGQLNTGELFF
j_call: TRBJ1-1; d_call: TRBD1; v_call: TRBV27; clone_size: once; cdr3_nt: TGTGCCAGCAGTCTTACGACAGGGATAATGAACACTGAAGCTTTCTTT; cdr3_aa: CASSLTTGIMNTEAFF
j_call: TRBJ2-1; d_call: .; v_call: TRBV5-1; clone_size: .; cdr3_nt: TGCGCCAGCAGCTTGGGGTTTAGCTCCTACAATGAGCAGTTCTTC; cdr3_aa: CASSLGFSSYNEQFF
j_call: TRBJ1-6; d_call: .; v_call: TRBV7-9; clone_size: .; cdr3_nt: TGTGCCAGCAGCTTAGTGACTGGCAGGGGTAATTCACCCCTCCACTTT; cdr3_aa: CASSLVTGRGNSPLHF
j_call: TRBJ2-7; d_call: TRBD1; v_call: TRBV10-3; clone_size: once; cdr3_nt: TGTGCCACCTTACAGGGGGCTACCGACGAGCAGTACTTC; cdr3_aa: CATLQGATDEQYF
j_call: TRBJ2-5; d_call: .; v_call: TRBV20-1; clone_size: .; cdr3_nt: TGCAGTGCTAGAATCGGGGAGACCCAGTACTTC; cdr3_aa: CSARIGETQYF
j_call: TRBJ2-5; d_call: TRBD2; v_call: TRBV6-1; clone_size: few; cdr3_nt: TGTGCCAGCAGTGGACTAGCGGGGGGACAAGAGACCCAGTACTTC; cdr3_aa: CASSGLAGGQETQYF
j_call: TRBJ1-6; d_call: .; v_call: TRBV18; clone_size: .; cdr3_nt: TGTGCCAGCTCACCAGCGGCTTCACCCCTCCACTTT; cdr3_aa: CASSPAASPLHF
j_call: TRBJ2-1; d_call: .; v_call: TRBV2; clone_size: .; cdr3_nt: TGTGCCAGCAGTGCCACTAGAAATGAGCAGTTCTTC; cdr3_aa: CASSATRNEQFF
j_call: TRBJ2-1; d_call: TRBD2; v_call: TRBV18; clone_size: .; cdr3_nt: TGTGCCAGCTCAATTAGCGCGGGGGATCATGAGCAGTTCTTC; cdr3_aa: CASSISAGDHEQFF
j_call: TRBJ1-2; d_call: .; v_call: TRBV5-1; clone_size: .; cdr3_nt: TGCGCCAGCAGAAGTGCAGGGCGTCTCGATGGCTACACCTTC; cdr3_aa: CASRSAGRLDGYTF
j_call: TRBJ1-1; d_call: .; v_call: TRBV6-1; clone_size: once; cdr3_nt: TGTGCCAGCAGTGAAGTGGGGGGAAACACTGAAGCTTTCTTT; cdr3_aa: CASSEVGGNTEAFF
j_call: TRBJ1-5; d_call: .; v_call: TRBV2; clone_size: .; cdr3_nt: TGTGCCAGCAAGCGGCGGGACGGCGACAATCAGCCCCAGCATTTT; cdr3_aa: CASKRRDGDNQPQHF
j_call: TRBJ1-1; d_call: .; v_call: TRBV27; clone_size: .; cdr3_nt: TGTGCCAGCAGCTGGAGGCGGGGCGGCTTCGCTGAAGCTTTCTTT; cdr3_aa: CASSWRRGGFAEAFF
j_call: TRBJ1-1; d_call: .; v_call: TRBV2; clone_size: .; cdr3_nt: TGTGCCAGCAGTGAATACATGAACACTGAAGCTTTCTTT; cdr3_aa: CASSEYMNTEAFF
j_call: TRBJ1-1; d_call: .; v_call: TRBV7-3; clone_size: .; cdr3_nt: TGTGCCAGCAGCACCGCAGGGATCAACACTGAAGCTTTCTTT; cdr3_aa: CASSTAGINTEAFF
j_call: TRBJ1-6; d_call: .; v_call: TRBV7-9; clone_size: .; cdr3_nt: TGTGCCAGCGGTGGGCAGGGTCTTTCACCCCTCCACTTT; cdr3_aa: CASGGQGLSPLHF
j_call: TRBJ1-2; d_call: .; v_call: TRBV5-1; clone_size: .; cdr3_nt: TGCGCCAGCAGTTTTCAGGGGAGCCATGGCTACACCTTC; cdr3_aa: CASSFQGSHGYTF
j_call: TRBJ1-4; d_call: .; v_call: TRBV2; clone_size: .; cdr3_nt: TGTGCCAGCACCTGGGAGCCCGACACAACTAATGAAAAACTGTTTTTT; cdr3_aa: CASTWEPDTTNEKLFF
j_call: TRBJ1-6; d_call: TRBD1; v_call: TRBV10-3; clone_size: few; cdr3_nt: TGTGCCATCAGACCCCGACAGGGACCCCTCCACTTT; cdr3_aa: CAIRPRQGPLHF